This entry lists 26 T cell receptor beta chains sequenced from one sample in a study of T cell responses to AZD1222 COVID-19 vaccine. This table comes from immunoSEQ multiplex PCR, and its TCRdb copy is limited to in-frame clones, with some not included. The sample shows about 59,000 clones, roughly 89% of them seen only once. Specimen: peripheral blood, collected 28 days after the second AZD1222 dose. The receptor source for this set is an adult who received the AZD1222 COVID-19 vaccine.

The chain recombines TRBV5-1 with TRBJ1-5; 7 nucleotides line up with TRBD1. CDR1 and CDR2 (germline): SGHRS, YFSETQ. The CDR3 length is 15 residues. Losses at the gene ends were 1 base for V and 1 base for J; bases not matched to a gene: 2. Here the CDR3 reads CASSLQGGSNQPQHF. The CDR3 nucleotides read TGCGCCAGCAGCTTGCAAGGGGGCAGCAATCAGCCCCAGCATTTT.

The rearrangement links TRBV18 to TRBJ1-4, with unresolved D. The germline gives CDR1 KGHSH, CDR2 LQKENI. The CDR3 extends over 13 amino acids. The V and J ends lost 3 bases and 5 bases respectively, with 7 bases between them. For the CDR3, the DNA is TGTGCCAGCTCACCCCAACGCAATGAAAAACTGTTTTTT. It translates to CASSPQRNEKLFF.

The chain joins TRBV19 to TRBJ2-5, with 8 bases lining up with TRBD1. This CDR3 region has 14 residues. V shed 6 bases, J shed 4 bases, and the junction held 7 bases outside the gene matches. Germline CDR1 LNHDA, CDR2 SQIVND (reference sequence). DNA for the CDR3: TGTGCCAGTAGCCTCCAGGGGGCTAGAGAGACCCAGTACTTC. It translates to CASSLQGARETQYF.

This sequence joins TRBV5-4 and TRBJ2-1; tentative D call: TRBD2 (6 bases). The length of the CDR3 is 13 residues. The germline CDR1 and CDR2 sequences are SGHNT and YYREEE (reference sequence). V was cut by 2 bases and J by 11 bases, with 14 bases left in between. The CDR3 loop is CASSFWTNPQQFF. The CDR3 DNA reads TGTGCCAGCAGCTTTTGGACTAACCCCCAGCAGTTCTTC. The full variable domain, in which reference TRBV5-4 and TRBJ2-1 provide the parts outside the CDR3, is ETGVTQSPTHLIKTRGQQVTLRCSSQSGHNTVSWYQQALGQGPQFIFQYYREEENGRGNFPPRFSGLQFPNYSSELNVNALELDDSALYLCASSFWTNPQQFFGPGTRLTVL.

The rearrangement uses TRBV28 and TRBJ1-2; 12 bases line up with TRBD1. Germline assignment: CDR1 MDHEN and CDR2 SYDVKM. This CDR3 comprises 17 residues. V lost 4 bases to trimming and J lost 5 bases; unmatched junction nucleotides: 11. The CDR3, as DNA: TGTGCCAGCAGTTCGACCGGGACAGGGGGCTCCCTTTATGGCTACACCTTC. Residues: CASSSTGTGGSLYGYTF.

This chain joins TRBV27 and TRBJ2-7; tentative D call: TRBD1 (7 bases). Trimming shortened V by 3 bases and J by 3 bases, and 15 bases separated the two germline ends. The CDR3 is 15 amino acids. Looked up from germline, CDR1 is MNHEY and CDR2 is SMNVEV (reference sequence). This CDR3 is CASSLRGQKVYEQYF. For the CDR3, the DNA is TGTGCCAGCAGTTTGCGGGGACAGAAGGTCTACGAGCAGTACTTC.

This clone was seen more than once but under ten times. The CDR3 sequence: CASSSQLNTEAFF. CDR3 nucleotide sequence: TGTGCCAGCTCGTCGCAATTGAACACTGAAGCTTTCTTT. The chain links TRBV18 to TRBJ1-1; D remains ambiguous. The CDR3 consists of 13 residues. Trimming stripped 6 bases from V and 0 bases from J, with 8 bases between. Germline V gene data show CDR1 as KGHSH and CDR2 as LQKENI.

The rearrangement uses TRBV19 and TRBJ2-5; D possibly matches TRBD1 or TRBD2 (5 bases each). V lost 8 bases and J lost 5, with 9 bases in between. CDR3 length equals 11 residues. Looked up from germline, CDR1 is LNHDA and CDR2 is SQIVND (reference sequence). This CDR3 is CASWDGETQYF. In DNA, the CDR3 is TGTGCCAGTTGGGACGGCGAGACCCAGTACTTC.

CDR3 DNA: TGTGCCAGCTCTCCGCGACAGGCGGGGGACACTGAAGCTTTCTTT. Protein sequence: CASSPRQAGDTEAFF. The chain carries TRBV2 and TRBJ1-1, with D possibly being TRBD1 (6 bases). V was pared by 8 bases and J by 3 bases, with 19 bases between. This CDR3 has 15 amino acids. The germline V gene encodes CDR1 SNHLY and CDR2 FYNNEI.

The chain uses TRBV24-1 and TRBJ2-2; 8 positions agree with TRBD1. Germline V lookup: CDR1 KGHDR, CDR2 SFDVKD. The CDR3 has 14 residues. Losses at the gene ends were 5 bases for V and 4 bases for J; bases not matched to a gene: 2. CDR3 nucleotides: TGTGCCACCAGTGTAACAGGGGGCACCGGGGAGCTGTTTTTT. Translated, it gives CATSVTGGTGELFF.

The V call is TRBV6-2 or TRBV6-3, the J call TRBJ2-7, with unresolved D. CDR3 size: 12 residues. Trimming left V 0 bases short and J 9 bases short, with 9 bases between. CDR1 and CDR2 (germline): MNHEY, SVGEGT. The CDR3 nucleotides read TGTGCCAGCAGTTACTCTTTGGGGTCGCAGTACTTC. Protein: CASSYSLGSQYF.

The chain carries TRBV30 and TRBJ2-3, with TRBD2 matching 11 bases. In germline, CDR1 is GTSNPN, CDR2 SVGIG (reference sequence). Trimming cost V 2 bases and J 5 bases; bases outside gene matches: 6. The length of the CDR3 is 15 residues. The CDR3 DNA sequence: TGTGCCTGGAGTCCACTAGCGGGGGATTTAGATACGCAGTATTTT. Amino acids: CAWSPLAGDLDTQYF.

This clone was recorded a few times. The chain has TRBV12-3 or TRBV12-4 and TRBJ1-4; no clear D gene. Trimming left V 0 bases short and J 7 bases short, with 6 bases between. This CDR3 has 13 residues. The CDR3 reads CASSLADGEKLFF. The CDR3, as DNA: TGTGCCAGCAGTTTAGCGGACGGTGAAAAACTGTTTTTT.

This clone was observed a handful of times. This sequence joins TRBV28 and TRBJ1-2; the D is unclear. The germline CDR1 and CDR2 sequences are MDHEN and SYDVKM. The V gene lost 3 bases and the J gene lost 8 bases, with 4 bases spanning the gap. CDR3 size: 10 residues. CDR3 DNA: TGTGCCAGCAGTTTCCAAGGCTACACCTTC. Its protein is CASSFQGYTF.

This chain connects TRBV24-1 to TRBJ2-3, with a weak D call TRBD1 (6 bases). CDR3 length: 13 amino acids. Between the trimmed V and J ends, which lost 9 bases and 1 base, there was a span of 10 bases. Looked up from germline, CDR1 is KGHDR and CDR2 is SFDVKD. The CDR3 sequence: CATGTGRTDTQYF. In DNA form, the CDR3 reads TGTGCCACCGGAACAGGGCGCACAGATACGCAGTATTTT.

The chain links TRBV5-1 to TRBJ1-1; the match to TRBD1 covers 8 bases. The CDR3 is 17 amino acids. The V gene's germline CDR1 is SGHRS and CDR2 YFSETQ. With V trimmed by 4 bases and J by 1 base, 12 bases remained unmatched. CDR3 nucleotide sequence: TGCGCCAGCAGCCCCTCGGGGAGGGACAGGAAGAACACTGAAGCTTTCTTT. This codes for CASSPSGRDRKNTEAFF.

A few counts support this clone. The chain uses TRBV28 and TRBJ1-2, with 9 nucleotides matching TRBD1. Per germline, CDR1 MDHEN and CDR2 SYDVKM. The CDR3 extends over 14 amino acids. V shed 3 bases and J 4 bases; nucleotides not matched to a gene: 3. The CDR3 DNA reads TGTGCCAGCAGTTTTATGGGACAGGGCTATGGCTACACCTTC. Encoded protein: CASSFMGQGYGYTF.

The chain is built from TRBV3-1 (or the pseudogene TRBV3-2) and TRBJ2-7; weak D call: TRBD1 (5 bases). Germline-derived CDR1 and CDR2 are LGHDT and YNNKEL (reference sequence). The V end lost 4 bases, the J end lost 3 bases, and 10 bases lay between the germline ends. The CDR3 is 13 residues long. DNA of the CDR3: TGTGCCAGCAGCCGCAGGGATTTCTACGAGCAGTACTTC. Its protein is CASSRRDFYEQYF.

CDR3 DNA: TGTGCCAGCAGCCCCGGGGGCGGAGAGACCCAGTACTTC. This gives the protein CASSPGGGETQYF. V gene TRBV7-9 combines with J gene TRBJ2-5; D is tentatively TRBD1 or TRBD2 (6 bases each). Germline assignment: CDR1 SEHNR and CDR2 FQNEAQ (reference sequence). V dropped 5 bases and J dropped 4 bases, with 11 bases sitting between them. The CDR3 loop spans 13 amino acids.

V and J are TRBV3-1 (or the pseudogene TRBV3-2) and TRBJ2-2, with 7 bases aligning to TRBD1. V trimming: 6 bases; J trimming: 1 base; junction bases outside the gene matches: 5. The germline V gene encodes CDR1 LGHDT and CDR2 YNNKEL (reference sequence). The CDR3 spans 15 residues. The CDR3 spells CASRQRQGNTGELFF. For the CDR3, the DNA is TGTGCCAGCAGACAGAGACAGGGGAACACCGGGGAGCTGTTTTTT.

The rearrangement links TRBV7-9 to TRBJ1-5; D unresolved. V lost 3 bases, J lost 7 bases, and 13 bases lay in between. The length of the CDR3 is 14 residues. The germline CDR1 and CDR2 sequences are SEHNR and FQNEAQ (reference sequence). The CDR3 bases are TGTGCCAGCAGCTTTGACACTTCGAAACAGCCCCAGCATTTT. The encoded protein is CASSFDTSKQPQHF.

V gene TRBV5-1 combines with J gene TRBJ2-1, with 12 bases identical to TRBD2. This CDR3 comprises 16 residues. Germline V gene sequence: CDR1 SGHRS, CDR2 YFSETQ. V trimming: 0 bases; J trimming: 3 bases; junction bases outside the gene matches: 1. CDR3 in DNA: TGCGCCAGCAGCTTGGGGACTAGCGGGGACTACAATGAGCAGTTCTTC. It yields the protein CASSLGTSGDYNEQFF.

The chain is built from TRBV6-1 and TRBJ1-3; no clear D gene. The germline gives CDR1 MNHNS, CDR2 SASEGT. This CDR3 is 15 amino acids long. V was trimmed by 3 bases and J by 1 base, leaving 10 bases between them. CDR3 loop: CASSDLSGSGNTIYF. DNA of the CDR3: TGTGCCAGCAGTGACCTGAGTGGATCTGGAAACACCATATATTTT.

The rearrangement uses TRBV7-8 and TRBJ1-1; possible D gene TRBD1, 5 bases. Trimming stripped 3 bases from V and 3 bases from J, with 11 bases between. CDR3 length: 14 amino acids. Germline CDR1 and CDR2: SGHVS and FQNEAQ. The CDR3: CASSLAGIDTEAFF. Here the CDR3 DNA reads TGTGCCAGCAGCTTGGCAGGGATCGACACTGAAGCTTTCTTT. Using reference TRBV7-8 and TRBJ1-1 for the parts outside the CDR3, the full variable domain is GAGVSQSPRYKVAKRGQDVALRCDPISGHVSLFWYQQALGQGPEFLTYFQNEAQLDKSGLPSDRFFAERPEGSVSTLKIQRTQQEDSAVYLCASSLAGIDTEAFFGQGTRLTVV.

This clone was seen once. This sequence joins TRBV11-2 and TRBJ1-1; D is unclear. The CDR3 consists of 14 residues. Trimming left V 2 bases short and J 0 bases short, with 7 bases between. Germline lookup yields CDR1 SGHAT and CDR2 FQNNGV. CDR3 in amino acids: CASSLSHLNTEAFF. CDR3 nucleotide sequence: TGTGCCAGCAGCTTATCACACTTGAACACTGAAGCTTTCTTT.

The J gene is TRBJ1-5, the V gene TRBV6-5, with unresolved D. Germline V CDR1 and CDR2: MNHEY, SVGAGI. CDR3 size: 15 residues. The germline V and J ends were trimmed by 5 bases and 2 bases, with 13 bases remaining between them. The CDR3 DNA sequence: TGTGCCAGCAGTACACGGCAGCTGGGCAATCAGCCCCAGCATTTT. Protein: CASSTRQLGNQPQHF.